The 10 T cell receptor beta chains given below trace back to one sample, sequenced in a study of blood T cell repertoires in COVID-19. Data came from immunoSEQ multiplex PCR; TCRdb stores just in-frame clones and leaves some out. The sample has roughly 120,000 clones; 80% to 90% are singletons. Sequencing was done on a sample of peripheral blood. The receptors were gathered from a woman aged 45-65 years with acute or convalescent COVID-19.

The chain combines TRBV19 with TRBJ2-2; 11 bases are a match to TRBD2. J was trimmed by 5 bases and V by 4 bases; bases with no gene match: 12. Per the germline V gene, CDR1 is LNHDA and CDR2 is SQIVND (reference sequence). CDR3 length equals 18 residues. Here the CDR3 DNA reads TGTGCCAGTAGTACTTATAGCGGGAGGGCCCGGAGGACCGGGGAGCTGTTTTTT. Its translation is CASSTYSGRARRTGELFF.

This clone was observed once. The J gene is TRBJ1-3, the V gene TRBV7-6; no reliable D call. CDR1 is SGHVS, CDR2 FNYEAQ, per germline. This CDR3 spans 17 amino acids. Trimming took 1 base from V and 8 from J, leaving 21 bases between them. The CDR3: CASSLEEGGSSPYTIYF. CDR3 sequence (DNA): TGTGCCAGCAGCTTAGAGGAGGGCGGGTCATCTCCGTACACCATATATTTT.

This clone came up once. The gene calls are TRBV3-1 (or the pseudogene TRBV3-2) and TRBJ1-5, with a possible D match to TRBD1 (5 bases). Germline V gene data show CDR1 as LGHDT and CDR2 as YNNKEL (reference sequence). V lost 6 bases to trimming and J lost 1 base, with 7 bases between them. The CDR3 consists of 13 residues. The CDR3 is CASRGGSNQPQHF. The DNA of the CDR3 is TGTGCCAGCAGGGGGGGGAGCAATCAGCCCCAGCATTTT.

The CDR3 sequence: CASSVEEGALYYTF. CDR3 nucleotides: TGTGCCAGCAGCGTAGAGGAGGGGGCGTTATACTACACCTTC. The chain employs TRBV9 and TRBJ1-2; the match to TRBD1 covers 7 bases. Trimming at V came to 0 bases and at J to 10 bases, leaving 9 bases not matched to a gene. CDR1 and CDR2 (germline): SGDLS, YYNGEE. The CDR3 is 14 amino acids. Filled out from reference TRBV9 and TRBJ1-2, the complete variable domain reads DSGVTQTPKHLITATGQRVTLRCSPRSGDLSVYWYQQSLDQGLQFLIQYYNGEERAKGNILERFSAQQFPDLHSELNLSSLELGDSALYFCASSVEEGALYYTFGSGTRLTVV.

The genes are TRBV2 and TRBJ2-3, with 7 bases lining up with TRBD2. V trimming: 7 bases; J trimming: 1 base; junction bases outside the gene matches: 5. The CDR3 spans 14 residues. In germline, CDR1 is SNHLY, CDR2 FYNNEI. In DNA form, the CDR3 reads TGTGCCAGCAATTGGGGAGGGGGCACAGATACGCAGTATTTT. Its protein product is CASNWGGGTDTQYF.

The chain combines TRBV5-1 with TRBJ1-5; D unclear. The length of the CDR3 is 14 residues. V lost 4 bases, J lost 0 bases, and 8 bases lay in between. Germline values: CDR1 SGHRS, CDR2 YFSETQ. The CDR3 region is CASSLDYSNQPQHF. CDR3 DNA: TGCGCCAGCAGCCTAGACTATAGCAATCAGCCCCAGCATTTT.

This chain connects TRBV29-1 to TRBJ2-1; the match to TRBD2 covers 8 bases. The V segment lost 3 bases and the J segment 3 bases; nucleotides outside the gene matches: 10. Germline V gene data show CDR1 as SQVTM and CDR2 as ANQGSEA. The CDR3 sequence is 16 residues long. CDR3 amino acids: CSVDGAPGRDYNEQFF. The CDR3 bases are TGCAGCGTTGATGGTGCCCCCGGGAGGGACTACAATGAGCAGTTCTTC.

The chain has TRBV10-2 and TRBJ1-5; 9 nucleotides agree with TRBD1. Germline V gene lookup returns CDR1 WSHSY and CDR2 SAAADI. CDR3 size: 14 residues. Trimming took 6 bases from V and 6 from J; bases not matched to a gene: 6. The CDR3 region is CASSPDRGAQPQHF. The CDR3 nucleotides read TGCGCCAGCAGCCCCGACAGGGGGGCTCAGCCCCAGCATTTT.

The CDR3 loop is CASSLAERLSGNTIYF. CDR3 sequence (DNA): TGTGCCAGCAGCCTCGCGGAGAGGCTCTCTGGAAACACCATATATTTT. The rearrangement uses TRBV7-9 and TRBJ1-3; D unresolved. The germline CDR1 and CDR2 sequences are SEHNR and FQNEAQ (reference sequence). This CDR3 contains 16 residues. The ends were cut back, 5 bases at V and 0 bases at J, with 14 bases in the middle.

V and J are TRBV19 and TRBJ1-1; no reliable D call. The CDR3 totals 14 residues. Per the germline V gene, CDR1 is LNHDA and CDR2 is SQIVND (reference sequence). The V end lost 3 bases, the J end lost 0 bases, and 8 bases lay between the germline ends. CDR3 sequence (DNA): TGTGCCAGTAGTATTACACAGCTGAACACTGAAGCTTTCTTT. Residues: CASSITQLNTEAFF. The full variable domain, with the rest looked up from reference TRBV19 and TRBJ1-1, is DGGITQSPKYLFRKEGQNVTLSCEQNLNHDAMYWYRQDPGQGLRLIYYSQIVNDFQKGDIAEGYSVSREKKESFPLTVTSAQKNPTAFYLCASSITQLNTEAFFGQGTRLTVV.